Reported below is one T cell receptor (beta chain). The data are from a study of T cells in tuberculosis. Time point here: new active TB diagnosis, blood taken before or within 7 days of starting treatment. Germline-derived CDR1 and CDR2 are GTSNPN and SVGIG (reference sequence). The ends lost 5 bases at V and 1 base at J; junction bases unmatched: 6. The length of the CDR3 is 14 residues. Libraries were prepared by immunoSEQ multiplex PCR; TCRdb keeps only in-frame clonotypes and omits some of them. The table has tens of thousands of clones, approximately 93% seen once; the top ten hold about 4.1%. Sample: PBMCs, taken at tuberculosis diagnosis. The source of this sequence is an adult with tuberculosis. This rearrangement joins TRBV30 to TRBJ2-3; 7 positions agree with TRBD1. The CDR3 protein is CAWHRGWGTDTQYF. Here the CDR3 DNA reads TGTGCCTGGCACAGGGGTTGGGGCACAGATACGCAGTATTTT.